This TCR beta chain was observed in a study of cytomegalovirus exposure and HLA in healthy donors (dated by TCRdb to 2016 to 2017). Looking at the study overall: An earlier analysis of approximately 640 of the donors reported 250 to 300 Gb of sequence data and some 120 million unique TCR beta sequences from roughly 180 million T cells. In an earlier analysis of roughly 580 of the donors, high-throughput TCR beta sequencing was used to judge whether each TCR beta V gene segment behaved as functional or pseudogenic. Donor age, sex, ethnicity and CMV serostatus were compiled together with the repertoire data. The study profiled the T cell repertoires of under 850 subjects by immunosequencing and related them to cytomegalovirus serostatus. Among some 400 genotyped donors of the cohort, an average of 235,054 unique TCR beta nucleotide sequences were sequenced per donor, roughly a sixth of them non-productive. A later genetic analysis took genome-wide SNP genotypes for about 55% of the roughly 700 donors and used that subset as a discovery cohort. Of the roughly 410 genotyped donors, approximately 80% were placed in the genetic ancestry cluster associated with self-reported Caucasian donors. The aim of the study was to test whether cataloging public T cell receptors could identify signatures of past pathogen exposure. In a later analysis, previously published TCR beta repertoires from some 640 donors were re-analyzed and high-resolution HLA genotyping was added so that TCR occurrence patterns could be studied. Rather than using new phenotypic data, the later analysis identified candidate immune exposures from TCR beta sequences and from how often those sequences occurred across donors. Besides the first cohort of under 700 subjects, a separate validation cohort made up of roughly 120 different subjects was used. The study combined high-throughput TCR immunosequencing, statistical association of individual TCRs with disease status, and machine learning to predict cytomegalovirus infection status. An early release covering roughly 600 HLA-typed donors comprised 300 to 350 gigabases of sequencing data and roughly 86 million unique TCR sequences. Every repertoire in the discovery cohort had been generated on one and the same sequencing platform. The number of donors typed differed by locus, with 629-630 for A, B, C, DRB1 and DQB1, over 500 for DQA1, about 610 for DPA1, and 450 to 480 for DPB1. HLA typing covered class I and class II loci at four-digit resolution. Four or five DR-DQ haplotypes were handled as single units for association and clustering, since linkage in the cohort was strong. What the work shows at the level of the full study, not this receptor alone: A later analysis found that TCR association rates varied across HLA loci, with DRB1 alleles showing the most associated TCRs and HLA-C alleles the fewest. The classifier was reported to diagnose cytomegalovirus status with high specificity and sensitivity in both the original and validation cohorts. In an earlier analysis of roughly 500 of the donors, most TCR beta V segments appeared in productive rearrangements about 90% or about 30% of the time, broadly matching IMGT annotations. Because counts were too low, 15 to 20 rarely observed V segments, including chromosome 9 orphons, were excluded from the earlier analysis of 587 of the donors. Most TCR sequences were seen in very few donors, while some public TCRs were found in many individuals. Because HLA typing was unavailable for some donors at each locus, only the typed subset was used in association tests. Correlated functional status among segregating V segments might be attributable to linkage disequilibrium, but an unknown experimental factor could not be ruled out. In a later analysis, several top co-occurrence clusters were reported to appear linked to parvovirus B19, influenza, CMV and Epstein-Barr virus. The sequencing pipeline was judged likely to have produced a cluster of highly shared sequence variants as a technical artifact. In a later genetic analysis, fewer N-insertions in productive TCRs were reported among donors in an Asian-associated ancestry cluster than the 666-donor mean. The only immune exposure information available for the cohort was CMV serostatus. Some IMGT-functional V segments, including TRBV6-2 and TRBV6-3, could not be told apart with the 87-base-pair reads, so those segments were excluded. In a later analysis, most CMV-associated TCR beta chains were found to appear HLA-restricted, with HLA associations seemingly driven largely by CMV exposure. A further reported finding was that TCR beta sequences accurately predicted the HLA-A and HLA-B alleles for most subjects in the first cohort. In a later analysis, HLA-associated TCR beta chains were found to be more clonally expanded and to have lower generation probabilities than equally common non-associated chains. When HLA alleles, especially DR and DQ, strongly co-occurred, attributing TCR associations to individual alleles was difficult. Roughly uniform sequencing depth across donors was assumed in presence/absence analyses, although this assumption may not hold. It was suggested by the authors that the approach could potentially be generalized to other disease states and immunological phenotypes. A later analysis associated approximately 17,000 TCR beta sequences with specific HLA alleles at a false discovery rate of 0.05. In vitro tests confirmed that a few of the cytomegalovirus-associated TCR beta chains recognize cytomegalovirus antigens. An association between a missense DCLRE1C variant and V-gene and J-gene trimming of TCR beta chains was found in a later genetic analysis and replicated in an independent cohort. The study listed approximately 150 TCR beta chains as associated with cytomegalovirus. This cohort had only TCR beta chains sequenced, and the lack of alpha or paired-chain data limited which features could be detected.

Germline trimming amounts to 1 base on V and 3 bases on J, with 9 as the count of junction bases outside the gene matches. Looking up the germline V gene (reference sequence) yields CDR1 LNHNV and CDR2 YYDKDF. From the cysteine up to the phenylalanine, the CDR3 has a length of 18 residues. Only the CDR3 DNA is retained, 54 bases long and in frame from the first base. With respect to this clone: What this receptor recognizes is not known. The sample holds no much larger clone one base away, and base qualities are not on file.

The cohort consisted of 666 healthy bone marrow donors. At the time of sampling, every cohort member was nominally healthy, though immune exposures that went unrecorded were likely present. The donor tested CMV seropositive, placing the donor among the 289 seropositive members of the cohort. A peripheral blood sample was collected from each donor, and TCR beta sequencing was performed on peripheral blood mononuclear cells. Genomic DNA was extracted from the blood cell samples with the Qiagen DNeasy Blood Extraction Kit. Receptor amplification or capture employed the immunoSEQ multiplex PCR assay. For the multiplex PCR, a mixture combining 60 forward primers for TCR Vbeta segments and 13 reverse primers for TCR Jbeta segments was used. Amplification of the CDR3 region of rearranged TCR beta genes was performed with a multiplex PCR assay on genomic DNA. The amplified TCR beta libraries were sequenced on the Illumina HiSeq System as 87-base-pair reads. As for the authors' bioinformatics: A later analysis tallied tens of millions of unique TCR beta chains across the 666 repertoires, and approximately 12 million of those chains were shared by two or more donors. Raw reads were error-corrected and collapsed into unique sequences by a nearest-neighbor algorithm in which closely related sequences were merged to remove PCR and sequencing errors. V, D and J gene segments were assigned by aligning CDR3 sequences to IMGT reference sequences. For a sequence to be retained, at least a six-nucleotide match to both a V gene segment and a J gene segment was required. Rearrangements were classified as productive when the CDR3 lacked stop codons and remained in frame with V and J, and all other rearrangements were classified as non-productive. CDR3 was defined according to IMGT convention as the region running from the second conserved V-encoded cysteine to the conserved J-encoded phenylalanine. Sequences without an unambiguous match to a single V gene segment were excluded from the earlier analysis of about 640 of the donors. In an earlier analysis of a few hundred of the donors, a V segment was called functional when productive rearrangements were above 56.7%, and segregating when the standard deviation between donors exceeded 5%. To diagnose cytomegalovirus status from the catalog of TCR beta chain sequences, a statistical classification framework was built. In a later analysis, TCR nucleotide sequences were compared against IMGT/GENE-DB human TR gene sequences so that V and J genes could be assigned. The TCRdist pipeline was used in a later analysis to assign CDR3 sequences and most-parsimonious VDJ recombination scenarios. A later analysis defined each TCR beta chain by its CDR3 amino acid sequence plus V-gene family, and excluded reads lacking a unique V-gene family. A later analysis removed several hundred highly shared, low-generation-probability nucleotide sequences to deal with suspected cross-contamination and a sequencing artifact. For each public chain, a later analysis derived a clonal expansion index from normalized ranks of inferred template counts within each repertoire. Generation probabilities in a later analysis came from a VDJ recombination model fitted to out-of-frame rearrangements, and those results were checked against IGoR. In a later analysis, TCR-TCR, TCR-HLA and TCR-CMV co-occurrence was scored with hypergeometric tests, and a repertoire-size bias correction was applied to TCR pairs. To estimate false discovery rates, a later analysis permuted the HLA or CMV assignments 20 times. In a later analysis, co-occurring TCRs were grouped using DBSCAN, and TCRdist sequence similarity was added for clustering within HLA-allele-positive subsets. Co-occurrence clustering excluded repertoires with fewer than 30,000 or more than 120,000 public chains, plus five with anomalous nucleotide sharing. TCRdb took over this immuneACCESS table, retaining in-frame rearrangements with V and J assigned. Such tables are incomplete; in checked studies, under half of the missing clones stem from an unresolved V gene, and the remainder is unexplained. V and J calls and clone size are copied from that table; D and trimming were computed from the DNA. Here the sample has around 93,000 clones; approximately 80% occur a single time. The ten top clones hold roughly 3.4% of the sample.

Specimen: PBMCs. The chain links TRBV15 with TRBJ2-4; 10 middle bases align to TRBD2. The receptor comes from a young man in good health and CMV-seropositive. The CDR3 reads as follows: CATSRGSGRAEGKNIQYF. The DNA sequence reads TGTGCCACCAGCAGAGGCAGCGGGAGGGCCGAGGGCAAAAACATTCAGTACTTC.